The clone carrying this T cell receptor (beta chain) has at least ten counts. The antigen is not known. This sample was taken from a study of Graves' ophthalmopathy and Graves' hyperthyroidism. Regarding the study as a whole: Most expanded thyroid clonotypes above 0.001 frequency also appeared in blood. For predicting ophthalmopathy progression, the model had more than 60% sensitivity and 72.22% specificity.

The authors amplified TCR beta CDR3 regions from RNA transcripts. HTBI primers served in a first-round RT-PCR, which a second-round multiplex PCR followed. In TCRdb, the multiplex PCR reads were re-called with MiXCR into one record per CDR3 protein. The sample consists of approximately 330,000 distinct CDR3 sequences, 17% of them appearing once. Trimming took off 5 bases at V and 5 bases at J, with 12 bases between the two ends. CDR3 length equals 14 residues. Looked up from germline, CDR1 is SEHNR and CDR2 is FQNEAQ (reference sequence). Other autoimmune diseases, uncontrolled infections, pregnancy or lactation ruled patients out of participation.

The chain uses TRBV7-9 and TRBJ2-2; no clear D. Material: peripheral blood. The clonotype was recovered from an adult man with Graves' ophthalmopathy. The CDR3 protein is CASSPTTGTGELFF. As DNA, the CDR3 is TGTGCCAGCAGCCCAACCACGGGTACCGGGGAGCTGTTTTTT.